Here is one T cell receptor beta chain with its context. Its antigen is still unknown. 5' RACE that incorporated UMI labels was used to prepare the TRB cDNA libraries. TCRdb re-analyzed the 5' RACE reads; it lists each CDR3 protein once, without DNA. This sample's clone table lists about 120,000 distinct CDR3 sequences. Germline V gene lookup returns CDR1 LNHDA and CDR2 SQIVND (reference sequence). This CDR3 spans 15 amino acids. The sample originates from a study of CXCR3-negative and CXCR3-positive naive CD8 T cells. Study-level background: The TRB read total, about 135 million, broke down to about 1.5 +/- 0.3 million reads per library.

Study findings and constraints: For memory CD8+ cells diversity was much lower, but both naive subsets had comparably high diversity. CXCR3-negative naive cells had less hydrophobic TRB CDR3s than did CXCR3-positive naive cells.

Approximately 320,000 cells per CD8+ T cell subset were flow-sorted in triplicate. This receptor was identified in a human donor in good health. Some clones in this sample may be carry-over from other donors' samples. The chain uses TRBV19 and TRBJ2-3; TCRdb selects TRBD1, and the lack of DNA leaves this call unchecked. The sequenced sample was naive CXCR3+ CD8+ T cells from blood. The subset denotes: CD45RO-CCR7+CD27+CD95- naive CD8+ T cells expressing CXCR3 (TNR3+). CDR3 residues: CASSPGTGGLDTQYF. Full variable domain (remainder filled in from reference TRBV19 and TRBJ2-3): DGGITQSPKYLFRKEGQNVTLSCEQNLNHDAMYWYRQDPGQGLRLIYYSQIVNDFQKGDIAEGYSVSREKKESFPLTVTSAQKNPTAFYLCASSPGTGGLDTQYFGPGTRLTVL.